This note documents a single T cell receptor (beta chain) sequence. This clonotype has at least ten counts. Its antigen remains undetermined. One end of the junction varies from germline; a read error may be responsible. The library was generated by PCR. Sequencing relied on an Illumina HiSeq 4000. Bulk TCR libraries were prepared as previously described, using TCR primers listed in Table S5. Total RNA was purified with the Qiagen AllPrep DNA/RNA kit. Before analysis, reads from multiple sequencing runs of the same library were pooled. The study's own analysis went as follows. Only reads with exact TCR constant sequence were kept, trimmed to 150 nt, and grouped by their 12-nt molecular barcodes. Reads inside each barcode group were sub-clustered using a 15% Levenshtein threshold, and a quality-weighted consensus sequence was constructed for each RNA molecule. Non-functional sequences were discarded, and so were lower-count sequences lying one edit away from another sequence. Barcode sub-clusters with fewer than 20% of the maximum read count were removed, based on fitting two negative binomial distributions. TCRdb's own reprocessing of the public reads used fastp at Q25 and MiXCR and kept productive beta chains. CDR3 protein sequences are deduplicated, and each keeps its most common genes and DNA. The V and J calls and clone size are TCRdb's, not the authors'. The sample records just under 650,000 distinct CDR3 sequences, 20% of which are singletons. The top ten hold roughly 0.85% of the sample.

The data were taken from a study of molecular identifiers for immune sequencing clone quantification (dated by TCRdb to between 2017 and 2018). In terms of the full investigation: For a replicate experiment, RNA from approximately 20,000 or 100,000 naive CD8 T cells was divided into five aliquots, of which four were sequenced. CD8 T cells were used in a methods study to benchmark molecular-identifier clustering-based TCR repertoire sequencing (MIDCIRS) and TCR RNA copy counting. The paper as a whole reports these results and caveats: Modeling estimated about three recovered TCR RNA copies per cell, compared with about 10 by digital PCR, which implies roughly 30% capture efficiency. In CMV-specific effector cells, over 97% of molecules were held by clones above 20 RNA copies, whereas under 1% of molecules were held by such clones in naive cells. When barcode sub-clustering was not used, chimeric consensus sequences inflated TCR diversity, with chimeras reaching as high as 47%. Even against a background of about a million naive CD8 T cells, spiked-in Jurkat TCR RNA amounting to a single cell's worth was reported to be detectable. Spiked-in Jurkat TCR RNA (approximately 10 copies' worth), which is not part of the donor repertoire, was contained in the naive libraries. Identical TCR molecules sharing a barcode could cause highly expanded clone sizes to be underestimated.

Naive CD8 T cell libraries were made from about 20,000 to 1,000,000 sorted cells using 10%, 30% or 50% of purified RNA. On a BD FACSAria II, naive CD8 T cells were FACS-sorted as CD8+CD4-CCR7+CD45RA+ and collected into RLT Plus buffer. Approximately eleven TCR copies' worth of Jurkat RNA were spiked into roughly 19,000-1,000,000 naive CD8 T cell samples to test detection sensitivity. Enrichment of CD8 T cells was done with RosetteSep CD8+ T Cell Enrichment Cocktail plus Ficoll-Paque, and ACK red cell lysis came afterward. From cysteine to phenylalanine, the CDR3 is 14 amino acids long. Just CDR3 DNA is preserved here, 42 bases in frame from base 1. The germline V gene yields SGHTA for CDR1 and FQGNSA for CDR2.

Recombination linked TRBV7-2 to TRBJ2-7; no D gene is confidently identified. This receptor was taken from a human donor in good health. Some libraries in this study had Jurkat cell RNA spiked in. Sequenced input: naive CD8+ T cells from blood, with Jurkat cell RNA spiked in. The cell subset or site label of this sample denotes: FACS-sorted CD8+CD4-CCR7+CD45RA+ naive T cells. For the CDR3, the sequence is CASSLAPSSYEQYF. The nucleotide sequence reads TGCGCCAGCAGCTTGGCACCTAGCTCCTACGAGCAGTACTTC. Supplemented by the reference TRBV7-2 and TRBJ2-7 proteins around the CDR3, the complete variable domain is GAGVSQSPSNKVTEKGKDVELRCDPISGHTALYWYRQSLGQGLEFLIYFQGNSAPDKSGLPSDRFSAERTGGSVSTLTIQRTQQEDSAVYLCASSLAPSSYEQYFGPGTRLTVT.